These 19 T cell receptor beta chains were all obtained from the same sample, sequenced in a study of cytomegalovirus exposure and HLA in healthy donors. Assay used: immunoSEQ multiplex PCR; TCRdb lists only in-frame clones, some missing. The sample yields over 200,000 clones, 88% seen once. The sequencing sample was made of PBMCs. All receptors come from a woman aged 18 to 35 in good health and CMV-seronegative.

V is TRBV5-4 and J is TRBJ2-7; 11 positions match TRBD1. V lost 2 bases, J lost 3 bases, and 4 bases stayed unmatched. Germline assignment: CDR1 SGHNT and CDR2 YYREEE (reference sequence). This CDR3 has 15 amino acids. CDR3 sequence reads: CASSLRDRGYYEQYF. The DNA of the CDR3 is TGTGCCAGCAGCTTAAGGGACAGGGGGTACTACGAGCAGTACTTC.

The gene calls are TRBV7-2 and TRBJ2-7; TRBD1 matches 7 bases. Germline V gene sequence: CDR1 SGHTA, CDR2 FQGNSA. This CDR3 contains 15 residues. V shed 1 base and J 4 bases; nucleotides not matched to a gene: 7. The CDR3 sequence: CASSLVQGERYEQYF. Written as DNA, the CDR3 is TGTGCCAGCAGCTTAGTCCAGGGGGAGAGGTACGAGCAGTACTTC.

The chain couples TRBV29-1 to TRBJ2-1; 8 bases align to TRBD2. The CDR3 length is 15 residues. Germline-derived CDR1 and CDR2 are SQVTM and ANQGSEA. Trimming took 6 bases from V and 1 from J; bases not matched to a gene: 8. This CDR3 reads CSVAALAESYNEQFF. CDR3 coding DNA: TGCAGCGTGGCCGCACTAGCGGAGTCCTACAATGAGCAGTTCTTC.

The CDR3 sequence is CASSVPGETQYF. CDR3 coding DNA: TGTGCCAGCAGTGTACCGGGGGAGACCCAGTACTTC. This rearrangement joins TRBV27 to TRBJ2-5; possibly TRBD2 for D (5 bases). Trimming cost V 5 bases and J 5 bases, with 9 bases left between them. The CDR3 length is 12 residues. The germline gives CDR1 MNHEY, CDR2 SMNVEV (reference sequence).

This clone occurred once. V usage is TRBV5-1 and J usage is TRBJ2-1, with TRBD1 matching over 7 bases. The CDR3 totals 15 residues. Unmatched junction bases numbered 8, after V lost 1 base and J lost 7 bases. Germline CDR1 SGHRS, CDR2 YFSETQ. The CDR3 sequence: CASSLRGGAVNEQFF. The CDR3 DNA is TGCGCCAGCAGCTTGAGAGGGGGCGCTGTGAATGAGCAGTTCTTC. Drawing the rest from reference TRBV5-1 and TRBJ2-1, the complete variable domain is KAGVTQTPRYLIKTRGQQVTLSCSPISGHRSVSWYQQTPGQGLQFLFEYFSETQRNKGNFPGRFSGRQFSNSRSEMNVSTLELGDSALYLCASSLRGGAVNEQFFGPGTRLTVL.

The rearrangement uses TRBV4-3 and TRBJ2-7, with a possible D match to TRBD2 (5 bases). Germline values: CDR1 LGHNA, CDR2 YSLEER. The CDR3 length is 16 residues. Trimming pared 0 bases from V and 2 bases from J, leaving 14 bases between. The CDR3 is CASSQDLGGGTYEQYF. CDR3 coding DNA: TGCGCCAGCAGCCAAGATTTGGGCGGAGGCACCTACGAGCAGTACTTC.

In its sample, this clone was seen once. This chain joins TRBV28 and TRBJ1-4; D remains unclear. The CDR3 loop spans 19 amino acids. Trimming pared 6 bases from V and 0 bases from J, leaving 23 bases between. Germline V gene sequence: CDR1 MDHEN, CDR2 SYDVKM. CDR3 DNA: TGTGCCAGCAGGAGTATCGGGTCCCCAAGAGATGCAACTAATGAAAAACTGTTTTTT. Amino acid sequence: CASRSIGSPRDATNEKLFF.

This clone came up once. The chain uses TRBV7-9 and TRBJ2-1, with a weak D call TRBD2 (5 bases). V dropped 2 bases and J dropped 8 bases, with 10 bases sitting between them. CDR3 length: 13 residues. Germline CDR1 is SEHNR and CDR2 is FQNEAQ (reference sequence). CDR3 protein: CASSLSLADEQFF. The CDR3 nucleotides read TGTGCCAGCAGCTTAAGCCTAGCCGATGAGCAGTTCTTC.

This clone has a single count. As DNA, the CDR3 is TGTGCCAGCAGCGTAGTAACTAGCGGGAGGGCCGGGGAGCTGTTTTTT. Amino acids: CASSVVTSGRAGELFF. The chain links TRBV9 to TRBJ2-2; TRBD2 aligns across 13 bases. The CDR3 totals 16 residues. Germline V gives CDR1 SGDLS, CDR2 YYNGEE. With 0 bases clipped from V and 6 bases from J, the junction kept 2 bases outside the gene matches. The full variable domain, with the rest looked up from reference TRBV9 and TRBJ2-2, is DSGVTQTPKHLITATGQRVTLRCSPRSGDLSVYWYQQSLDQGLQFLIQYYNGEERAKGNILERFSAQQFPDLHSELNLSSLELGDSALYFCASSVVTSGRAGELFFGEGSRLTVL.

This clone was detected only once. The gene calls are TRBV28 and TRBJ2-1, with D possibly matching TRBD2 (6 bases). The V and J ends lost 8 bases and 5 bases respectively, with 19 bases between them. Looked up from germline, CDR1 is MDHEN and CDR2 is SYDVKM. The CDR3 sequence is 15 residues long. As DNA, the CDR3 is TGTGCCAGCCTGGCCGGGACTGGGCCCCACAATGAGCAGTTCTTC. Protein sequence: CASLAGTGPHNEQFF.

This clone was recorded once. The rearrangement links TRBV29-1 to TRBJ2-3; the match to TRBD2 covers 9 bases. The CDR3 has 14 residues. Germline CDR1 and CDR2: SQVTM and ANQGSEA. V shed 7 bases, J shed 1 base, and the junction held 6 bases outside the gene matches. This chain's CDR3 is CSAERTSGTDTQYF. The CDR3 DNA sequence: TGCAGCGCTGAGAGGACTAGCGGCACAGATACGCAGTATTTT.

This rearrangement joins TRBV6-5 to TRBJ1-1; a weak D match, TRBD1 (6 bases). Looked up from germline, CDR1 is MNHEY and CDR2 is SVGAGI. This CDR3 has 11 residues. V was cut by 6 bases and J by 11 bases, with 13 bases left in between. In nucleotides, the CDR3 is TGTGCCAGCAGACAGGGAACGTACGCTTTCTTT. Translating it yields CASRQGTYAFF.

The chain carries TRBV7-9 and TRBJ1-1; D is undetermined. This CDR3 has 14 amino acids. The germline V and J ends were trimmed by 2 bases and 1 base, with 8 bases remaining between them. Germline CDR1 is SEHNR and CDR2 is FQNEAQ (reference sequence). CDR3 protein: CASSLIAGNTEAFF. The DNA of the CDR3 is TGTGCCAGCAGCTTAATCGCCGGGAACACTGAAGCTTTCTTT.

V usage is TRBV30 and J usage is TRBJ2-7, with 13 bases aligning to TRBD2. Germline V CDR1 and CDR2: GTSNPN, SVGIG (reference sequence). Trimming removed 2 bases from V and 3 bases from J; junction bases left unmatched: 4. The CDR3 extends over 15 amino acids. The CDR3 sequence: CAWSLGLAGVYEQYF. CDR3 nucleotide sequence: TGTGCCTGGAGTCTAGGACTAGCGGGAGTCTACGAGCAGTACTTC.

The rearrangement links TRBV27 to TRBJ1-6; tentative D call: TRBD1 (5 bases). The CDR3 spans 14 residues. The germline V gene encodes CDR1 MNHEY and CDR2 SMNVEV (reference sequence). Trimming left V 2 bases short and J 10 bases short, with 12 bases between. CDR3 amino acids: CASSLGGARSPLHF. CDR3 in DNA: TGTGCCAGCAGTTTAGGAGGGGCGAGATCACCCCTCCACTTT.

The V call is TRBV6-6, the J call TRBJ2-7, with D perhaps TRBD1 (6 bases). The CDR3 sequence is 13 residues long. Germline V CDR1 and CDR2: MNHNY, SVGAGI (reference sequence). Trimming cost V 8 bases and J 2 bases, with 13 bases left between them. The CDR3 nucleotides read TGTGCCAGCGGGCCAGACAGGACCTACGAGCAGTACTTC. Translation gives CASGPDRTYEQYF.

The V call is TRBV9, the J call TRBJ1-2; 7 nucleotides line up with TRBD1. The CDR3 is 13 residues long. Germline lookup yields CDR1 SGDLS and CDR2 YYNGEE. With 3 bases clipped from V and 6 bases from J, the junction kept 5 bases outside the gene matches. The DNA for the CDR3 is TGTGCCAGCAGCGCTAACAGGGGCGATGGCTACACCTTC. Amino acid sequence: CASSANRGDGYTF.

This chain's CDR3 is CASSLVEPSTWYEQYF. The CDR3 DNA reads as TGCGCCAGCAGCTTGGTGGAGCCCTCGACGTGGTACGAGCAGTACTTC. The V call is TRBV5-1, the J call TRBJ2-7; no clear D gene. The CDR3 spans 16 residues. Trimming pared 0 bases from V and 4 bases from J, leaving 17 bases between. Germline V gives CDR1 SGHRS, CDR2 YFSETQ.

V gene TRBV5-1 combines with J gene TRBJ2-7, with 9 bases that match TRBD1. Germline V gene sequence: CDR1 SGHRS, CDR2 YFSETQ. V shed 0 bases, J shed 4 bases, and the junction held 8 bases outside the gene matches. CDR3 length equals 16 residues. The CDR3 bases are TGCGCCAGCAGCTTGGCTCCCGGGACAGGGCTTTACGAGCAGTACTTC. Translation: CASSLAPGTGLYEQYF.